This TCR beta chain was identified in a study of patients with pleural tuberculosis. This clonotype was recorded many times. Since a much larger clone is just one base distant, this may be a read error. This CDR3 is built from 16 residues. Germline V gene lookup returns CDR1 MDHEN and CDR2 SYDVKM. Via MiXCR, TCRdb re-called the reads, giving one row per CDR3 protein. Of 25,000 to 30,000 distinct CDR3 sequences in the sample, 18% were seen once. This TCR was recovered from a human donor with pleural tuberculosis. The V and J genes are TRBV28 and TRBJ1-2, with 7 bases that match TRBD1. What was sequenced was peripheral blood. The CDR3 sequence is CASSDPGTELGYGYPF. Written as DNA, the CDR3 is TGTGCCAGCAGTGACCCCGGGACAGAGTTAGGGTATGGCTACCCCTTC.